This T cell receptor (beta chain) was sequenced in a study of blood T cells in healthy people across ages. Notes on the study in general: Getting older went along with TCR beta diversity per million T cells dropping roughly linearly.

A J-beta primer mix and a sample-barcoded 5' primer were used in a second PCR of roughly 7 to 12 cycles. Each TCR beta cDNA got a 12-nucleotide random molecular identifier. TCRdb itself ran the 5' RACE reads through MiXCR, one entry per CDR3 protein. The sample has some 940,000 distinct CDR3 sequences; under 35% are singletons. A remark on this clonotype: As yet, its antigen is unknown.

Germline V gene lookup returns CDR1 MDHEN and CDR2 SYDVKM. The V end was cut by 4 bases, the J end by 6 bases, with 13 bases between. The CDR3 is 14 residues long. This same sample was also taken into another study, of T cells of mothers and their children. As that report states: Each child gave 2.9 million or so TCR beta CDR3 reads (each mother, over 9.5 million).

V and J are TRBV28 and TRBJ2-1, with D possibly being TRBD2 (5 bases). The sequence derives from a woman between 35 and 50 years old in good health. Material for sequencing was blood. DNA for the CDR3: TGTGCCAGCAGTTCCGCGGGTCGAAGCAATGAGCAGTTCTTC. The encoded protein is CASSSAGRSNEQFF.